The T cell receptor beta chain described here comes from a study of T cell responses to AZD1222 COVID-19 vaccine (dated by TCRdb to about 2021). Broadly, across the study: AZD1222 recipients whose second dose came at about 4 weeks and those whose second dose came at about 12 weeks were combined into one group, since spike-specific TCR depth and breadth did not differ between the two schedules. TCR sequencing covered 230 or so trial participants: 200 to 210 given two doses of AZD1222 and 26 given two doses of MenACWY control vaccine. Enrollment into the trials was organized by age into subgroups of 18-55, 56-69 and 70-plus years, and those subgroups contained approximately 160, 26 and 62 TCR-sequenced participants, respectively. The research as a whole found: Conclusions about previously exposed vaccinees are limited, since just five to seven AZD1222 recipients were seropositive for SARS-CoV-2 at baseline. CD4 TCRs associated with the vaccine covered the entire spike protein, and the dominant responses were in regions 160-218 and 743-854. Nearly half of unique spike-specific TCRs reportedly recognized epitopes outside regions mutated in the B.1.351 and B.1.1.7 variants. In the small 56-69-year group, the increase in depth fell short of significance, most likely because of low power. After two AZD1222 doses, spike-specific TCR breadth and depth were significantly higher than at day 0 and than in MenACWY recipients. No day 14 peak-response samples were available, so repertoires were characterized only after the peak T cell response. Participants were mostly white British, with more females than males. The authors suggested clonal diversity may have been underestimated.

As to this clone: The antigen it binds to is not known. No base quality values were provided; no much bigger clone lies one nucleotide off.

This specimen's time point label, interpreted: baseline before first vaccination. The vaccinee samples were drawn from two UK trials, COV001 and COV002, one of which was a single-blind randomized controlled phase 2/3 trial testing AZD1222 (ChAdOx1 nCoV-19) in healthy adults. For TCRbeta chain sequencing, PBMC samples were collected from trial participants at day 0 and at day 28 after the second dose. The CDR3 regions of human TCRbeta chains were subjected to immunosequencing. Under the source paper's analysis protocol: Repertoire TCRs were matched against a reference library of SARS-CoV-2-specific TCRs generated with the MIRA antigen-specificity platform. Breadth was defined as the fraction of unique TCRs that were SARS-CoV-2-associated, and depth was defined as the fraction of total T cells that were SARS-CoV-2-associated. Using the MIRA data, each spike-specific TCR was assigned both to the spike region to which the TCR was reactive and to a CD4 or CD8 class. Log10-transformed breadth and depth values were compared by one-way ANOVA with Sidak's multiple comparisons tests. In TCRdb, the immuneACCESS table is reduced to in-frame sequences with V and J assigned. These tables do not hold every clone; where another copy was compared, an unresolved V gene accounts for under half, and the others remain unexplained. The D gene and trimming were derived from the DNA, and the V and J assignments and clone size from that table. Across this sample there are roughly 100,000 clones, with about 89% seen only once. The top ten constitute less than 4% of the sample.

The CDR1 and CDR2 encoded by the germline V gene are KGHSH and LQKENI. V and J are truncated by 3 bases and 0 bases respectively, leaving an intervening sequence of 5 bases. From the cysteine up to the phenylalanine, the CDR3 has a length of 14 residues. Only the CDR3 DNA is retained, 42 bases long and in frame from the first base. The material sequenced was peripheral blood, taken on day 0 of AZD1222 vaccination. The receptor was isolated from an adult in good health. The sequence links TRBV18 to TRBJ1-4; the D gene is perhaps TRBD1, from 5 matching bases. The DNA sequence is TGTGCCAGCTCACCGACAGCAACTAATGAAAAACTGTTTTTT. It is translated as CASSPTATNEKLFF.